This TCR beta chain came from a study of blood T cell repertoires in COVID-19. The CDR3 extends over 18 amino acids. CDR1 and CDR2 (germline): MNHEY, SMNVEV (reference sequence). The V and J ends lost 0 bases and 5 bases, in that order; junction bases with no gene match: 11. Original processing methods: It was from reference gene primer amplification that nucleated cell counts were estimated. The protocol was immunoSEQ multiplex PCR, while the TCRdb copy is restricted to in-frame clones and leaves out a portion. V and J calls and clone size are those listed in that table; D and trimming were worked out from the DNA. Of approximately 200,000 clones listed, 70% to 85% were seen once; the top ten hold 3% to 3.5%. Participants spanned ages about 18 to 90 years and resided in about 25 US areas. Categorization into cohorts depended on clinical history that participants reported.

J is TRBJ2-7 and V is TRBV27, with 12 bases matching TRBD1. Sequencing was performed on PBMCs or T cells enriched from blood (not recorded which). The clonotype was recovered from a woman in her thirties who had recovered from COVID-19. As DNA, the CDR3 is TGTGCCAGCAGTTTATCGGGACAGGGGGCTACCTGGGAGAACGAGCAGTACTTC. This codes for CASSLSGQGATWENEQYF.